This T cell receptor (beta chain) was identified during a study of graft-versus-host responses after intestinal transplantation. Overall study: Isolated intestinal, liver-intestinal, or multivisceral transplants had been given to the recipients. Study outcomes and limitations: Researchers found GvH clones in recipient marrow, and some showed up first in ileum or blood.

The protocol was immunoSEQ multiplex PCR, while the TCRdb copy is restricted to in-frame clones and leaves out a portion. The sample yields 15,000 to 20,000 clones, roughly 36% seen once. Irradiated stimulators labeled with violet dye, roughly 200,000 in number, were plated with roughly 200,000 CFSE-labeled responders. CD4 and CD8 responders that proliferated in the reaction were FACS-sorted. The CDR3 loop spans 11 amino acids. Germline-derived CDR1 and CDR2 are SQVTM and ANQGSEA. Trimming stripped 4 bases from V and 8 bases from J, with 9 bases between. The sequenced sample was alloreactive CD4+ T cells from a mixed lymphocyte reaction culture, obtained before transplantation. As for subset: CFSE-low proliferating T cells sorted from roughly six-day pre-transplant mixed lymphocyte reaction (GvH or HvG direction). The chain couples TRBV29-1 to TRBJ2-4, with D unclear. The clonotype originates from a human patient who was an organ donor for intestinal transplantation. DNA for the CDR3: TGCAGCGTTGTAAGGGTAGACATTCAGTACTTC. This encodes CSVVRVDIQYF.